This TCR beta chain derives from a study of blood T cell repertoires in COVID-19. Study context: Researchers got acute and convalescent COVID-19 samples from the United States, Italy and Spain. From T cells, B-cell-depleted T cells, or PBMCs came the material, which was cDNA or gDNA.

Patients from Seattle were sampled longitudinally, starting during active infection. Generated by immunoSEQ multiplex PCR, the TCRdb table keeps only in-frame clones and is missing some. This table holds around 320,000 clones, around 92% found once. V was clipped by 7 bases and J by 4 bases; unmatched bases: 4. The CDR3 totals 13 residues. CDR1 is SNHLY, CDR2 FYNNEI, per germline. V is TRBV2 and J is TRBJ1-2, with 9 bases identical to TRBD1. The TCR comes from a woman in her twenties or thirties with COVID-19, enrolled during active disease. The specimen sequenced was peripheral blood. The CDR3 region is CASTLDRGYGYTF. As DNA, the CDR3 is TGTGCCAGCACTCTGGACAGGGGCTATGGCTACACCTTC.